The next 32 T cell receptor beta chains were all read from a single sample in a study of a mutant IDH1 vaccine in newly diagnosed glioma. These receptors' antigens are unknown. TCRdb keeps only in-frame clones here, not all; method: immunoSEQ multiplex PCR. The data contain just under 80,000 clones, roughly 90% of them singletons. The time point was: week 5, during vaccination. Each vaccine dose was 300 ug of mutant IDH1 20-mer peptide, with topical imiquimod. The source was PBMCs, collected from a glioma patient whose treatment included an IDH1 peptide vaccine. The source of these receptors is a woman in her 50s with glioma.

V gene TRBV7-9 combines with J gene TRBJ2-5; D is possibly TRBD2 (7 bases). Between the trimmed V and J ends, which lost 3 bases and 4 bases, there was a span of 15 bases. There are 15 residues in the CDR3. CDR1 SEHNR and CDR2 FQNEAQ come from the germline V gene (reference sequence). The CDR3 DNA reads as TGTGCCAGCAGCTTGCGGGGGCCGACAGGAGAGACCCAGTACTTC. Its translation is CASSLRGPTGETQYF.

The chain joins TRBV5-1 to TRBJ1-4; D gene uncertain. CDR3 size: 14 residues. V was clipped by 1 base and J by 5 bases, with 9 bases between them. Germline V lookup: CDR1 SGHRS, CDR2 YFSETQ. Here the CDR3 reads CASSLRRWNEKLFF. The CDR3 DNA follows: TGCGCCAGCAGCTTGAGAAGGTGGAATGAAAAACTGTTTTTT. The variable domain in full, with the rest retrieved from reference TRBV5-1 and TRBJ1-4, is KAGVTQTPRYLIKTRGQQVTLSCSPISGHRSVSWYQQTPGQGLQFLFEYFSETQRNKGNFPGRFSGRQFSNSRSEMNVSTLELGDSALYLCASSLRRWNEKLFFGSGTQLSVL.

The genes are TRBV12-5 and TRBJ2-1; D uncertain. Trimming removed 4 bases from V and 3 bases from J, with 19 bases in between. The length of the CDR3 is 17 residues. CDR1 is LGHNT, CDR2 FRNRAP, per germline. The CDR3 reads CASGSPRSSANYNEQFF. CDR3 bases: TGTGCTAGTGGTTCACCACGGAGTTCTGCCAACTACAATGAGCAGTTCTTC.

This chain links TRBV6-1 with TRBJ1-4, with TRBD1 identical over 8 bases. V was clipped by 8 bases and J by 4 bases; unmatched bases: 3. Germline values: CDR1 MNHNS, CDR2 SASEGT. This CDR3 spans 13 amino acids. CDR3 DNA: TGTGCCAGCGGGACAGGTTTTAATGAAAAACTGTTTTTT. Its translation is CASGTGFNEKLFF.

CDR3 nucleotides: TGTGCCAGCTGCCTAGCGGGAGCTCACAATGAGCAGTTCTTC. It specifies CASCLAGAHNEQFF. V usage is TRBV2 and J usage is TRBJ2-1, with 10 bases lining up with TRBD2. CDR3 length equals 14 residues. V dropped 8 bases and J dropped 5; count of bases not matched to a gene: 6. Looked up from germline, CDR1 is SNHLY and CDR2 is FYNNEI.

The chain has TRBV19 and TRBJ2-2, with 7 bases that match TRBD2. CDR1 is LNHDA, CDR2 SQIVND, per germline (reference sequence). The length of the CDR3 is 14 residues. V shed 2 bases, J shed 7 bases, and the junction held 4 bases outside the gene matches. CDR3 bases: TGTGCCAGTAGTATATCCGTAGCGGGCGGGGAGCTGTTTTTT. Translating gives CASSISVAGGELFF.

The V call is TRBV7-9, the J call TRBJ1-2; 11 nucleotides line up with TRBD1. Unmatched junction bases numbered 4, after V lost 3 bases and J lost 4 bases. Germline CDR1 reads SEHNR; CDR2 reads FQNEAQ (reference sequence). The CDR3 consists of 15 residues. The CDR3 spells CASSFGQGAVYGYTF. The CDR3 region has the DNA TGTGCCAGCAGCTTCGGACAGGGGGCCGTCTATGGCTACACCTTC. Looking up the rest from reference TRBV7-9 and TRBJ1-2 gives the full variable domain: DTGVSQNPRHKITKRGQNVTFRCDPISEHNRLYWYRQTLGQGPEFLTYFQNEAQLEKSRLLSDRFSAERPKGSFSTLEIQRTEQGDSAMYLCASSFGQGAVYGYTFGSGTRLTVV.

The chain combines TRBV30 with TRBJ2-7; TRBD2 aligns across 10 bases. The germline V gene has CDR1 GTSNPN and CDR2 SVGIG (reference sequence). This CDR3 spans 14 amino acids. V lost 1 base, J lost 4 bases, and 4 bases stayed unmatched. The CDR3 region has the DNA TGTGCCTGGAGTGGTTGGACTAGCGGATACGAGCAGTACTTC. Protein product: CAWSGWTSGYEQYF.

The rearrangement joins TRBV19 to TRBJ1-2; D is perhaps TRBD1 (6 bases). Germline CDR1 is LNHDA and CDR2 is SQIVND (reference sequence). Trimming took off 3 bases at V and 1 base at J, with 9 bases between the two ends. CDR3 size: 14 residues. CDR3 in DNA: TGTGCCAGTAGTATGGGACACTATAACTATGGCTACACCTTC. Residues: CASSMGHYNYGYTF.

This sequence joins TRBV19 and TRBJ2-7; 9 positions match TRBD1. Germline trimming cut 4 bases from V and 6 bases from J; bases unmatched to any gene: 7. Germline values: CDR1 LNHDA, CDR2 SQIVND (reference sequence). The CDR3 has 14 residues. The CDR3 DNA reads TGTGCCAGTAGTACCACAGGGGGCAAAAGCGAGCAGTACTTC. Its translation: CASSTTGGKSEQYF. Complete variable domain (other parts from reference TRBV19 and TRBJ2-7): DGGITQSPKYLFRKEGQNVTLSCEQNLNHDAMYWYRQDPGQGLRLIYYSQIVNDFQKGDIAEGYSVSREKKESFPLTVTSAQKNPTAFYLCASSTTGGKSEQYFGPGTRLTVT.

V is TRBV7-3 and J is TRBJ2-3; no clear D gene. The CDR3 has 15 residues. The ends were cut back, 2 bases at V and 2 bases at J, with 11 bases in the middle. Germline V gene lookup returns CDR1 SGHTA and CDR2 FQGTGA. The CDR3: CASSLGVGFTDTQYF. CDR3 DNA sequence: TGTGCCAGCAGCTTAGGGGTCGGATTCACAGATACGCAGTATTTT.

The chain employs TRBV6-1 and TRBJ2-1; tentative D call: TRBD2 (6 bases). Germline assignment: CDR1 MNHNS and CDR2 SASEGT. V shed 2 bases and J shed 10 bases, with 15 bases lying between them. This CDR3 has 14 residues. DNA for the CDR3: TGTGCCAGCAGTGAAAGGGAGGACGGAGGGGAGCAGTTCTTC. It encodes CASSEREDGGEQFF.

The chain joins TRBV11-2 to TRBJ1-3, with D possibly TRBD1 on 5 matching bases. From germline, CDR1 is SGHAT and CDR2 FQNNGV. The CDR3 runs to 14 residues. Trimming stripped 5 bases from V and 0 bases from J, with 8 bases between. In DNA, the CDR3 is TGTGCCAGCAGCCGGACATTCTCTGGAAACACCATATATTTT. This sequence encodes CASSRTFSGNTIYF. The whole variable domain, remainder taken from reference TRBV11-2 and TRBJ1-3, is EAGVAQSPRYKIIEKRQSVAFWCNPISGHATLYWYQQILGQGPKLLIQFQNNGVVDDSQLPKDRFSAERLKGVDSTLKIQPAKLEDSAVYLCASSRTFSGNTIYFGEGSWLTVV.

This clone was observed a single time. The genes are TRBV10-3 and TRBJ1-5; 8 bases are a match to TRBD1. Trimming cost V 4 bases and J 7 bases; bases outside gene matches: 3. The germline gives CDR1 ENHRY, CDR2 SYGVKD. The length of the CDR3 is 13 residues. The CDR3 reads CAISAGGGQPQHF. In DNA form, the CDR3 reads TGTGCCATCAGTGCAGGGGGCGGCCAGCCCCAGCATTTT.

The chain uses TRBV2 and TRBJ2-6; TRBD1 agrees at 7 bases. The germline V gene encodes CDR1 SNHLY and CDR2 FYNNEI. The V segment lost 6 bases and the J segment 2 bases; nucleotides outside the gene matches: 4. The CDR3 covers 15 residues. CDR3 in DNA: TGTGCCAGCAGCCAGGGGGTCGCTGGGGCCAACGTCCTGACTTTC. Protein sequence: CASSQGVAGANVLTF.

The gene calls are TRBV11-2 and TRBJ1-2, with D maybe TRBD1 (5 bases). The CDR3 sequence is 14 residues long. V was pared by 2 bases and J by 6 bases, with 13 bases between. Per germline, CDR1 SGHAT and CDR2 FQNNGV. The CDR3 sequence: CASSLSANRNGYTF. For the CDR3, the DNA is TGTGCCAGCAGCTTATCGGCCAACAGGAATGGCTACACCTTC.

The chain combines TRBV29-1 with TRBJ2-1, with TRBD2 matching 8 bases. Germline V lookup: CDR1 SQVTM, CDR2 ANQGSEA. V lost 7 bases to trimming and J lost 6 bases; unmatched junction nucleotides: 8. This CDR3 is 13 amino acids long. This CDR3 reads CSASGTRGNEQFF. CDR3 coding DNA: TGCAGCGCGTCCGGGACTAGAGGCAATGAGCAGTTCTTC.

A single count supports this clone. V usage is TRBV30 and J usage is TRBJ1-2; 9 bases are shared with TRBD1. With V trimmed by 8 bases and J by 6 bases, 10 bases remained unmatched. CDR3 size: 13 residues. The germline V gene encodes CDR1 GTSNPN and CDR2 SVGIG (reference sequence). This CDR3 reads CARNRGLGDGYTF. The CDR3, as DNA: TGTGCCCGGAACAGGGGGCTTGGGGATGGCTACACCTTC. Full variable domain (outside the CDR3, taken from reference TRBV30 and TRBJ1-2): SQTIHQWPATLVQPVGSPLSLECTVEGTSNPNLYWYRQAAGRGLQLLFYSVGIGQISSEVPQNLSASRPQDRQFILSSKKLLLSDSGFYLCARNRGLGDGYTFGSGTRLTVV.

The chain employs TRBV14 and TRBJ2-5; D is ambiguous. V gave up 2 bases and J gave up 8 bases, with 6 bases separating them. Germline CDR1 is SGHDN and CDR2 is FVKESK. The CDR3 runs 11 residues. The CDR3: CASSQWTTQYF. DNA for the CDR3: TGTGCCAGCAGCCAATGGACCACCCAGTACTTC.

The chain couples TRBV23-1 to TRBJ1-5; 9 positions match TRBD1. TRBV23-1 is flagged as an ORF with uncertain function. This CDR3 contains 15 residues. J was trimmed by 7 bases and V by 1 base; bases with no gene match: 5. In DNA form, the CDR3 reads TGCGCCAGCAGTCAATGGGGACAGGGAGAGCAGCCCCAGCATTTT. It yields the protein CASSQWGQGEQPQHF.

The gene calls are TRBV30 and TRBJ1-3, with D uncertain. The germline CDR1 and CDR2 sequences are GTSNPN and SVGIG (reference sequence). There are 12 residues in the CDR3. Trimming cost V 3 bases and J 1 base, with 4 bases left between them. The CDR3, as DNA: TGTGCCTGGAGAGCTTCTGGAAACACCATATATTTT. Amino acid sequence: CAWRASGNTIYF. Complete variable domain (other parts from reference TRBV30 and TRBJ1-3): SQTIHQWPATLVQPVGSPLSLECTVEGTSNPNLYWYRQAAGRGLQLLFYSVGIGQISSEVPQNLSASRPQDRQFILSSKKLLLSDSGFYLCAWRASGNTIYFGEGSWLTVV.

In DNA, the CDR3 is TGTGCCAGCTCCCGGGCAGGGGGCCACGAGCAGTACTTC. Its protein product is CASSRAGGHEQYF. The chain joins TRBV18 to TRBJ2-7; 8 nucleotides match TRBD1. The germline gives CDR1 KGHSH, CDR2 LQKENI. J lost 5 bases, V lost 6 bases, and 6 bases had no gene match. The CDR3 totals 13 residues.

This chain joins TRBV28 and TRBJ1-5; 8 nucleotides agree with TRBD1. The CDR3 loop spans 14 amino acids. The ends lost 4 bases at V and 5 bases at J; junction bases unmatched: 4. CDR1 MDHEN and CDR2 SYDVKM come from the germline V gene. CDR3 DNA: TGTGCCAGCAGTTACGGGACAGGCCATCAGCCCCAGCATTTT. This gives the protein CASSYGTGHQPQHF.

This chain joins TRBV7-2 and TRBJ2-1; TRBD2 matches 7 bases. The CDR3 has 18 amino acids. With 1 base clipped from V and 0 bases from J, the junction kept 9 bases outside the gene matches. The germline V gene encodes CDR1 SGHTA and CDR2 FQGNSA. The chain's CDR3 is CASSLVFLAESSYNEQFF. CDR3 in DNA: TGTGCCAGCAGCTTAGTATTTCTAGCGGAGAGCTCCTACAATGAGCAGTTCTTC.

This clone occurred once. This chain links TRBV13 with TRBJ2-7, with 13 positions matching TRBD2. Germline V gene sequence: CDR1 PRHDT, CDR2 FYEKMQ (reference sequence). V gave up 4 bases and J gave up 7 bases; unmatched junction bases: 13. The CDR3 has 17 residues. The CDR3 coding sequence is TGTGCCAGCAGCTCCGGACTAGCGGGGGATCAACTACGAGAGCAGTACTTC. This encodes CASSSGLAGDQLREQYF.

To note about this clone: Other DNA sequences in the same sample also yield this CDR3. V usage is TRBV2 and J usage is TRBJ2-5, with TRBD2 as a possible D gene (6 bases). Trimming stripped 2 bases from V and 0 bases from J, with 7 bases between. The CDR3 spans 14 residues. From germline, CDR1 is SNHLY and CDR2 FYNNEI. Here the CDR3 reads CASSEQRDQETQYF. The CDR3 bases are TGTGCCAGCAGTGAACAGCGGGACCAAGAGACCCAGTACTTC.

V usage is TRBV15 and J usage is TRBJ1-6; D call uncertain. Trimming removed 0 bases from V and 5 bases from J, with 8 bases in between. The CDR3 runs 15 residues. Germline V lookup: CDR1 LNHNV, CDR2 YYDKDF (reference sequence). DNA of the CDR3: TGTGCCACCAGCAGAGATGAACAGAATAATTCACCCCTCCACTTT. Translating gives CATSRDEQNNSPLHF.

The chain links TRBV5-6 to TRBJ1-1; TRBD1 is a possible D gene (6 bases). CDR1 and CDR2 from the germline V gene are SGHDT and YYEEEE. The CDR3 consists of 14 residues. Trimming cost V 5 bases and J 2 bases, with 13 bases left between them. The CDR3 spells CASSKGGINTEAFF. For the CDR3, the DNA is TGTGCCAGCAGTAAGGGGGGCATTAACACTGAAGCTTTCTTT. The complete variable domain, with remaining parts taken from reference TRBV5-6 and TRBJ1-1, reads DAGVTQSPTHLIKTRGQQVTLRCSPKSGHDTVSWYQQALGQGPQFIFQYYEEEERQRGNFPDRFSGHQFPNYSSELNVNALLLGDSALYLCASSKGGINTEAFFGQGTRLTVV.

This clone appeared a single time. The J gene is TRBJ1-2, the V gene TRBV10-3, with 9 bases aligning to TRBD1. CDR1 ENHRY and CDR2 SYGVKD come from the germline V gene. Losses at the gene ends were 4 bases for V and 5 bases for J; bases not matched to a gene: 2. CDR3 size: 13 residues. CDR3 residues: CAISVDRGYGYTF. CDR3 coding DNA: TGTGCCATCAGTGTGGACAGGGGATATGGCTACACCTTC.

The V and J genes are TRBV27 and TRBJ1-1; TRBD1 agrees at 8 bases. J gave up 4 bases and V 6 bases, and 1 base lay outside the gene matches. This CDR3 is 12 amino acids long. The germline gives CDR1 MNHEY, CDR2 SMNVEV (reference sequence). The CDR3 is CASRTGGTEAFF. The CDR3 DNA sequence: TGTGCCAGCAGAACAGGGGGCACTGAAGCTTTCTTT.

This clone has just a few counts. This sequence joins TRBV5-1 and TRBJ2-5, with D hard to call. This CDR3 has 12 residues. The germline V gene has CDR1 SGHRS and CDR2 YFSETQ. Trimming pared 0 bases from V and 5 bases from J, leaving 5 bases between. The CDR3 region has the DNA TGCGCCAGCAGCTTGGCGTGGGAGACCCAGTACTTC. It is translated as CASSLAWETQYF.

On this clone: Different DNA sequences within this sample yield the same CDR3. CDR3 in DNA: TGTGCCAGCAGCGTCGGACAGGGGAACTATGGCTACACCTTC. This sequence encodes CASSVGQGNYGYTF. The chain is built from TRBV9 and TRBJ1-2; TRBD1 matches 9 bases. The CDR3 is made up of 14 amino acids. Trimming at V came to 2 bases and at J to 2 bases, leaving 1 base not matched to a gene. Per the germline V gene, CDR1 is SGDLS and CDR2 is YYNGEE.